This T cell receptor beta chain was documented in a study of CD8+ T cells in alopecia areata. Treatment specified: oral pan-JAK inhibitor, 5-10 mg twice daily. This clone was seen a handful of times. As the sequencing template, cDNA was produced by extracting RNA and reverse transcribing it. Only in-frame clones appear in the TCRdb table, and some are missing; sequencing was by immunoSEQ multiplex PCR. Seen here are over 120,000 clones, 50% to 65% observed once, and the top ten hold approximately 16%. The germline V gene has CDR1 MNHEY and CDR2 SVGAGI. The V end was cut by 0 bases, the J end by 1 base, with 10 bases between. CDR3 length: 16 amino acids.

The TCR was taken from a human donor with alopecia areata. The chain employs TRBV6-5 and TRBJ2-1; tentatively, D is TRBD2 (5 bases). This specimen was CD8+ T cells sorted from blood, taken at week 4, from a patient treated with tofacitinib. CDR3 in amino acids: CASSYSLAGSYNEQFF. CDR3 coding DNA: TGTGCCAGCAGTTACTCCCTAGCTGGGTCCTACAATGAGCAGTTCTTC.